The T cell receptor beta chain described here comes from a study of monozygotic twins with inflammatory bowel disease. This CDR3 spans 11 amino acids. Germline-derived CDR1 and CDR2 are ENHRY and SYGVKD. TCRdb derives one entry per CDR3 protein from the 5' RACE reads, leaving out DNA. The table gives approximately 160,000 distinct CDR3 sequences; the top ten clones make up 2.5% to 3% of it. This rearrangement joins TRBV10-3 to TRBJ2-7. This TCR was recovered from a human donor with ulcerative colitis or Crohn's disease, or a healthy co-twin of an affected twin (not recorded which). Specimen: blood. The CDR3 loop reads CAIGTFYEQYF.